Listed below are T cell receptor beta chains from one sample, sequenced in a study of blood T cell repertoires in COVID-19. The table came from immunoSEQ multiplex PCR; TCRdb's copy has only in-frame clones and leaves some out. The data contain a few hundred thousand clones, roughly 90% of them singletons. The sample taken for sequencing was peripheral blood. The receptors here all came from a woman aged 45-65 years with active or convalescent COVID-19. Each CDR3 is given with its conserved first and last residue. The D gene is left open where the match is weak. Some rows mark clone size as missing; the rest say once, few, many or name a class of expanded clone.

v_call	d_call	j_call	clone_size	cdr3_aa	cdr3_nt
TRBV7-8	TRBD1	TRBJ2-1	-	CASSLGQGGYNEQFF	TGTGCCAGCAGCTTAGGACAGGGGGGTTACAATGAGCAGTTCTTC
TRBV7-8	TRBD1	TRBJ1-3	few	CASSRDRAYSGNTIYF	TGTGCCAGCAGCCGGGACAGGGCCTACTCTGGAAACACCATATATTTT
TRBV5-5	-	TRBJ2-1	-	CASSGSSGKYNEQFF	TGTGCCAGCAGCGGTTCTTCCGGGAAATACAATGAGCAGTTCTTC
TRBV11-2	-	TRBJ1-3	-	CASSFQPDSRNTIYF	TGTGCCAGCAGCTTTCAACCGGACAGTCGAAACACCATATATTTT
TRBV29-1	-	TRBJ2-1	-	CSVEQGKNEQFF	TGCAGCGTTGAACAGGGGAAAAATGAGCAGTTCTTC
TRBV2	TRBD1	TRBJ1-2	-	CASSSQGANYGYTF	TGTGCCAGCAGTTCTCAGGGGGCCAACTATGGCTACACCTTC
TRBV27	TRBD2	TRBJ2-1	once	CASSSTGLLAYNEQFF	TGTGCCAGCAGTTCAACGGGACTACTCGCTTACAATGAGCAGTTCTTC
TRBV28	-	TRBJ2-6	-	CASSAEGSGANVLTF	TGTGCCAGCAGTGCTGAGGGCTCTGGGGCCAACGTCCTGACTTTC
TRBV9	-	TRBJ2-2	-	CASSVDSRPNTGELFF	TGTGCCAGCAGCGTAGACAGCAGACCGAACACCGGGGAGCTGTTTTTT
TRBV13	TRBD2	TRBJ2-1	-	CASIPDGGVYNEQFF	TGTGCCAGCATCCCTGACGGGGGGGTCTACAATGAGCAGTTCTTC
TRBV30	TRBD1	TRBJ2-7	-	CAWSWTGTSYEQYF	TGTGCCTGGAGTTGGACAGGGACAAGCTACGAGCAGTACTTC
TRBV15	-	TRBJ1-6	-	CATSRERSSPLHF	TGTGCCACCAGCAGAGAAAGGAGTTCACCCCTCCACTTT
TRBV19	TRBD2	TRBJ2-3	-	CASSIDRQAGVDTQYF	TGTGCCAGTAGTATAGATCGCCAAGCGGGGGTCGATACGCAGTATTTT
TRBV15	TRBD2	TRBJ2-1	once	CATNRDYFSYNEQFF	TGTGCCACCAACCGGGACTACTTCTCCTACAATGAGCAGTTCTTC
TRBV7-2	-	TRBJ1-6	few	CASSLGGGVQSPLHF	TGTGCCAGCAGCTTAGGGGGGGGAGTTCAGTCACCCCTCCACTTT
TRBV7-3	-	TRBJ2-2	-	CASSLTSSGTGELFF	TGTGCCAGCAGCTTAACGTCTAGTGGAACCGGGGAGCTGTTTTTT
TRBV7-2	-	TRBJ2-2	-	CASSSYTGELFF	TGTGCCAGCAGCTCTTACACCGGGGAGCTGTTTTTT
TRBV19	-	TRBJ2-1	-	CASSMGRVYEQFF	TGTGCCAGTAGTATGGGCAGGGTCTATGAGCAGTTCTTC
TRBV2	TRBD1	TRBJ1-1	-	CASDRDREKAFF	TGTGCCAGCGACCGGGACAGGGAGAAAGCTTTCTTT
TRBV7-3	TRBD2	TRBJ2-3	-	CASSPTGTSGRTDTQYF	TGTGCCAGCAGCCCGACGGGGACTAGCGGGAGAACAGATACGCAGTATTTT
TRBV7-2	-	TRBJ2-5	-	CASSLVGRGQETQYF	TGTGCCAGCAGCTTAGTCGGCAGGGGCCAAGAGACCCAGTACTTC
TRBV18	TRBD1	TRBJ1-2	-	CASSPRVTGGSNYGYTF	TGTGCCAGCTCACCACGTGTGACAGGGGGCTCAAACTATGGCTACACCTTC
TRBV6-5	-	TRBJ2-2	-	CASSQWTGELFF	TGTGCCAGCAGTCAATGGACAGGGGAGCTGTTTTTT
TRBV28	TRBD1	TRBJ2-7	-	CASRGSGGSYEQYF	TGTGCCAGCAGGGGTTCAGGGGGCTCTTACGAGCAGTACTTC
TRBV3-1/TRBV3-2	-	TRBJ2-7	-	CASSQDRAYEQYF	TGTGCCAGCAGCCAAGACAGGGCCTACGAGCAGTACTTC
TRBV6-5	-	TRBJ2-1	-	CASSYPGASFEQFF	TGTGCCAGCAGTTACCCGGGAGCCTCCTTTGAGCAGTTCTTC
TRBV11-2	-	TRBJ2-6	-	CASSRQSSGANVLTF	TGTGCCAGCTCAAGACAGAGTTCTGGGGCCAACGTCCTGACTTTC
TRBV5-8	-	TRBJ2-3	few	CASSLDRSTDTQYF	TGTGCCAGCAGCTTGGACAGGTCGACAGATACGCAGTATTTT